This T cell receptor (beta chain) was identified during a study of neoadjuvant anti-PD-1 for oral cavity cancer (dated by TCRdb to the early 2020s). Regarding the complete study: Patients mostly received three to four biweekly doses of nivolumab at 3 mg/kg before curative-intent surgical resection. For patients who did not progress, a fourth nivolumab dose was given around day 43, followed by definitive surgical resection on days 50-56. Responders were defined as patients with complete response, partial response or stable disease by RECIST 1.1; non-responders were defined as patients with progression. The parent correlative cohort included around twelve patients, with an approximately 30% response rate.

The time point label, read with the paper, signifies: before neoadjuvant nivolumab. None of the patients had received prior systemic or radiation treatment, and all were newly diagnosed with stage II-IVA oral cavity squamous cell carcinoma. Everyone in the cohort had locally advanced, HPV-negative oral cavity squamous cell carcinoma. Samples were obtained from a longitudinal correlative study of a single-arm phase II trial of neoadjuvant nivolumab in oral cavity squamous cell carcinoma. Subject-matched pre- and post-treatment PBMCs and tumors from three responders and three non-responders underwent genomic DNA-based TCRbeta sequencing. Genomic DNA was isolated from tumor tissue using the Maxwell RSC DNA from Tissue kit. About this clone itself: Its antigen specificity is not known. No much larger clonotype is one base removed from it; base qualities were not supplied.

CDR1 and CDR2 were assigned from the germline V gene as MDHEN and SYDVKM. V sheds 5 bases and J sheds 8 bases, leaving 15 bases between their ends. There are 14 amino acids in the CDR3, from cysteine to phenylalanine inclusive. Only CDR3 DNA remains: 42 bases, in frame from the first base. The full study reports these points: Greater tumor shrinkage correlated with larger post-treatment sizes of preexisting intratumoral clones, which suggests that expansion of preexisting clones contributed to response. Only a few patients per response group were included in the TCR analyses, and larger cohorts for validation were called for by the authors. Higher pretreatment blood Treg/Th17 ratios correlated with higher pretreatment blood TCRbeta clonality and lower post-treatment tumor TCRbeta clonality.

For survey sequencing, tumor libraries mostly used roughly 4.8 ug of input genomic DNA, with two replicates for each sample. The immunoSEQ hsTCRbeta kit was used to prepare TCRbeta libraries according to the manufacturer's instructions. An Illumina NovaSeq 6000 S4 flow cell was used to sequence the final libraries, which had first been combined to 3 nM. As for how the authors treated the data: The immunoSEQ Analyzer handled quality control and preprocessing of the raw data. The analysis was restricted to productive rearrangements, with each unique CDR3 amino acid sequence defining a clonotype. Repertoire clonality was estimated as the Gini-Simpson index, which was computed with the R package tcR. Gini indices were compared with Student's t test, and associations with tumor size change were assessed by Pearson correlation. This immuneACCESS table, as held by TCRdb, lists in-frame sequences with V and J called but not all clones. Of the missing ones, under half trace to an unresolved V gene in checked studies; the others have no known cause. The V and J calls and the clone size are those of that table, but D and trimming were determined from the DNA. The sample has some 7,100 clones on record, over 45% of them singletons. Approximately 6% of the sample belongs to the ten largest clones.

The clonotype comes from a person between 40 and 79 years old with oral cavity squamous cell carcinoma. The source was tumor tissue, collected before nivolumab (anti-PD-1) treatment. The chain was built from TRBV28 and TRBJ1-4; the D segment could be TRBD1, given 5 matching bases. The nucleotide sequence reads TGTGCCAGCAGTAGAGGGGCCGCCCCAGAAAAACTGTTTTTT. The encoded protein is CASSRGAAPEKLFF.